This T cell receptor beta chain derives from a study of ipilimumab plus nivolumab after autologous stem cell transplantation. Study context: Both relapsed and primary refractory DLBCL were included.

Patients got ipilimumab 1 mg/kg beginning 14 to 28 days post-transplant. Profiling relied on immunoSEQ multiplex PCR, and the TCRdb table lists in-frame clones only, not all of them. In the table there are about 20,000 clones, just over 75% of which are singletons. The CDR3 has 11 amino acids. Germline V gene data show CDR1 as DFQATT and CDR2 as SNEGSKA (reference sequence). This TCR derives from a male donor with diffuse large B-cell lymphoma. The V and J genes are TRBV20-1 and TRBJ2-7, with D possibly being TRBD2 (5 bases). The sequenced sample was PBMCs, obtained in a trial of ipilimumab plus nivolumab as post-transplant consolidation. CDR3 amino acids: CSTGYSYEQYF. CDR3 bases: TGCAGCACGGGATACTCCTACGAGCAGTACTTC.